These 26 T cell receptor beta chains came from one sample sequenced in a study of cytomegalovirus exposure and HLA in healthy donors (dated by TCRdb to 2016 to 2017). The method was the immunoSEQ multiplex PCR assay. The multiplex PCR relied on a mix of 60 forward primers for TCR Vbeta segments and 13 reverse primers for TCR Jbeta segments. TCRdb provides this immuneACCESS table in a form limited to in-frame rearrangements. Some clones are lacking; in checked studies, under half of them reflect an unresolved V gene, and why the rest are absent is not known. The sample table holds 98,000 or so clones, of which 10% were seen once. 5.5% to 7.5% of the sample goes to the ten largest clones. What was sequenced was PBMCs. These receptors all come from a man aged 35-49 years in good health and CMV-seropositive.

This clone has a handful of counts. V is TRBV6-5 and J is TRBJ2-7, with 10 bases identical to TRBD2. Germline loops: CDR1 MNHEY, CDR2 SVGAGI. The CDR3 sequence is 14 residues long. Losses at the gene ends were 11 bases for V and 0 bases for J; bases not matched to a gene: 7. The DNA for the CDR3 is TGTGCCTCCGTGAGGACTAGCGGCTCCTACGAGCAGTACTTC. This sequence encodes CASVRTSGSYEQYF.

Only a few counts were recorded for this clone. The CDR3 region is CASSPGQGMNTEAFF. CDR3 sequence (DNA): TGTGCCAGCAGCCCGGGACAGGGAATGAACACTGAAGCTTTCTTT. The rearrangement uses TRBV7-9 and TRBJ1-1, with 9 bases matching TRBD1. CDR1 is SEHNR and CDR2 is FQNEAQ in the germline V gene (reference sequence). There are 15 residues in the CDR3. Unmatched junction bases numbered 4, after V lost 5 bases and J lost 0 bases.

This clone has a handful of counts. The chain joins TRBV5-6 to TRBJ2-7, with a weak D call TRBD2 (6 bases). From germline, CDR1 is SGHDT and CDR2 YYEEEE. This CDR3 region has 16 residues. The germline V and J ends were trimmed by 0 bases and 3 bases, with 16 bases remaining between them. CDR3 in DNA: TGTGCCAGCAGCTTGGGACTAGTCTCGGGACGCTACGAGCAGTACTTC. Encoded protein: CASSLGLVSGRYEQYF.

CDR3 DNA: TGTGCCAGCAGTCGGACTGACGCGAACACCGGGGAGCTGTTTTTT. Amino acids: CASSRTDANTGELFF. V is TRBV2 and J is TRBJ2-2, with D perhaps TRBD2 (5 bases). Germline V CDR1 and CDR2: SNHLY, FYNNEI. This CDR3 spans 15 amino acids. With 5 bases removed from V and 0 bases from J, the gap between germline ends came to 10 bases.

This clone was counted between two and nine times. This rearrangement joins TRBV7-9 to TRBJ1-2; D perhaps matches TRBD1 (5 bases). With 5 bases removed from V and 5 bases from J, the gap between germline ends came to 15 bases. Germline-derived CDR1 and CDR2 are SEHNR and FQNEAQ (reference sequence). The CDR3 contains 14 residues. CDR3 sequence: CASSPRRQSYGYTF. CDR3 nucleotides: TGTGCCAGCAGCCCTCGTAGACAGTCGTATGGCTACACCTTC.

This clone was observed a few times. The V and J genes are TRBV6-5 and TRBJ2-5; D is unclear. V lost 3 bases, J lost 5 bases, and 10 bases lay in between. Germline V lookup: CDR1 MNHEY, CDR2 SVGAGI. The CDR3 is 13 amino acids. The CDR3 DNA is TGTGCCAGCAGTTATAGGCTCGGGGAGACCCAGTACTTC. Its translation: CASSYRLGETQYF.

This clone has a handful of counts. The rearrangement uses TRBV7-9 and TRBJ1-1, with D unresolved. The CDR3 covers 15 residues. Germline V CDR1 and CDR2: SEHNR, FQNEAQ (reference sequence). V dropped 3 bases and J dropped 0 bases, with 11 bases sitting between them. The CDR3 nucleotides read TGTGCCAGCAGCTTGGCTCAGGTGATGAACACTGAAGCTTTCTTT. Amino acids: CASSLAQVMNTEAFF.

Only a few counts were recorded for this clone. The gene calls are TRBV14 and TRBJ2-5; D not resolved. Germline loops: CDR1 SGHDN, CDR2 FVKESK. Trimming removed 3 bases from V and 9 bases from J, with 14 bases in between. This CDR3 has 13 amino acids. For the CDR3, the DNA is TGTGCCAGCAGCCAGTCGAGATCCTCGGCCCAGTACTTC. Its protein product is CASSQSRSSAQYF. The full variable domain, rest sourced from reference TRBV14 and TRBJ2-5, is EAGVTQFPSHSVIEKGQTVTLRCDPISGHDNLYWYRRVMGKEIKFLLHFVKESKQDESGMPNNRFLAERTGGTYSTLKVQPAELEDSGVYFCASSQSRSSAQYFGPGTRLLVL.

The chain recombines TRBV30 with TRBJ2-3; a weak D match, TRBD2 (6 bases). The CDR3 extends over 16 amino acids. The V end lost 1 base, the J end lost 4 bases, and 18 bases lay between the germline ends. Germline V gene sequence: CDR1 GTSNPN, CDR2 SVGIG (reference sequence). The CDR3 region is CAWSEWGEPFADTQYF. The CDR3 region has the DNA TGTGCCTGGAGTGAATGGGGGGAGCCTTTCGCAGATACGCAGTATTTT.

This chain connects TRBV28 to TRBJ1-2, with 7 nucleotides matching TRBD1. Germline values: CDR1 MDHEN, CDR2 SYDVKM. The CDR3 loop spans 12 amino acids. Trimming at V came to 11 bases and at J to 4 bases, leaving 7 bases not matched to a gene. The CDR3 spells CAAGGNGYGYTF. The DNA of the CDR3 is TGTGCCGCAGGGGGTAACGGCTATGGCTACACCTTC.

There are a few counts of this clone. The chain employs TRBV4-1 and TRBJ2-2; TRBD2 might be the D (6 bases). The V gene lost 2 bases and the J gene lost 6 bases, with 13 bases spanning the gap. The germline gives CDR1 MGHRA, CDR2 YSYEKL. The CDR3 totals 15 residues. The CDR3, as DNA: TGCGCCAGCAGCCAACCGGGACTTAGTCCCGGGGAGCTGTTTTTT. It codes for CASSQPGLSPGELFF.

The V gene is TRBV4-2, the J gene TRBJ2-4; D remains unclear. V lost 1 base and J lost 0, with 10 bases in between. CDR3 length: 16 amino acids. CDR1 is LGHNA and CDR2 is YNFKEQ in the germline V gene. This CDR3 is CASSQATPIAKNIQYF. The DNA of the CDR3 is TGTGCCAGCAGCCAAGCGACACCAATAGCCAAAAACATTCAGTACTTC.

A note on this clone: One junction end disagrees with the germline gene, perhaps due to a read error. The chain links TRBV28 to TRBJ1-2; TRBD1 might be the D (6 bases). CDR1 is MDHEN, CDR2 SYDVKM, per germline. The CDR3 length is 14 residues. This CDR3 reads CASSFGRTDYGYPF. The CDR3 nucleotides read TGTGCCAGCAGTTTTGGCCGGACAGACTATGGCTACCCCTTC.

J is TRBJ2-7 and V is TRBV19, with TRBD2 matching 11 bases. Germline CDR1 and CDR2: LNHDA and SQIVND (reference sequence). The CDR3 is made up of 14 amino acids. Trimming took 6 bases from V and 7 from J; bases not matched to a gene: 8. The CDR3 DNA sequence: TGTGCCAGTAGCCCGACTAGCGGGACTGGGGAGCAGTACTTC. Its translation: CASSPTSGTGEQYF.

This clone was detected a few times. The chain combines TRBV18 with TRBJ1-1; D is perhaps TRBD1 (6 bases). Trimming shortened V by 6 bases and J by 1 base, and 9 bases separated the two germline ends. CDR3 length: 13 amino acids. The germline V gene encodes CDR1 KGHSH and CDR2 LQKENI. CDR3 coding DNA: TGTGCCAGCTCGCAACAGGGGAACACTGAAGCTTTCTTT. Translating gives CASSQQGNTEAFF.

J is TRBJ2-7 and V is TRBV14; D might be TRBD2 (6 bases). This CDR3 has 14 amino acids. Germline CDR1 and CDR2: SGHDN and FVKESK. V lost 5 bases to trimming and J lost 2 bases, with 13 bases between them. As DNA, the CDR3 is TGTGCCAGCAGCTTTTTGGGACTTGCCTACGAGCAGTACTTC. The encoded protein is CASSFLGLAYEQYF.

This clone was seen a few times. V usage is TRBV7-9 and J usage is TRBJ1-5; D might be TRBD1 (6 bases). V lost 2 bases and J 4 bases, leaving 9 bases between the germline ends. The germline V gene encodes CDR1 SEHNR and CDR2 FQNEAQ (reference sequence). This CDR3 contains 14 residues. Written as DNA, the CDR3 is TGTGCCAGCAGCTTAACAGGGACAAATCAGCCCCAGCATTTT. It yields the protein CASSLTGTNQPQHF.

In this sample, this clone turned up a few times. The chain combines TRBV11-2 with TRBJ2-5; D gene unclear. V lost 0 bases to trimming and J lost 7 bases, with 9 bases between them. Germline V lookup: CDR1 SGHAT, CDR2 FQNNGV. The CDR3 totals 13 residues. The CDR3 is CASSLEPPGTQYF. DNA for the CDR3: TGTGCCAGCAGCTTAGAACCCCCAGGGACCCAGTACTTC. The full variable domain, completed using reference TRBV11-2 and TRBJ2-5, is EAGVAQSPRYKIIEKRQSVAFWCNPISGHATLYWYQQILGQGPKLLIQFQNNGVVDDSQLPKDRFSAERLKGVDSTLKIQPAKLEDSAVYLCASSLEPPGTQYFGPGTRLLVL.

This clone showed up just a few times. This rearrangement joins TRBV18 to TRBJ2-1; 8 bases match TRBD1. V was clipped by 2 bases and J by 8 bases; unmatched bases: 11. Germline V CDR1 and CDR2: KGHSH, LQKENI. The CDR3 has 16 residues. The CDR3 DNA follows: TGTGCCAGCTCACCAGGCACTCAGGGGGCATCATATGAGCAGTTCTTC. Translating gives CASSPGTQGASYEQFF.

This sequence joins TRBV21-1 and TRBJ2-2; the table names TRBD2, a call not compared with the DNA. TRBV21-1 is an annotated pseudogene. This CDR3 comprises 16 residues. The CDR3 here is CASSKAQGGEAGELFF. DNA for the CDR3: TGTGCCAGCAGCAAAGCGCAGGGAGGTGAGGCCGGGGAGCTGTTTTTT.

This clone was seen more than once but under ten times. V is TRBV27 and J is TRBJ2-1, with 9 bases lining up with TRBD1. CDR1 and CDR2 from the germline V gene are MNHEY and SMNVEV (reference sequence). The CDR3 is made up of 15 amino acids. J was trimmed by 3 bases and V by 6 bases; bases with no gene match: 6. CDR3 in DNA: TGTGCCAGCAGCGACCGGGACAGGGTCTACAATGAGCAGTTCTTC. Amino acid sequence: CASSDRDRVYNEQFF.

The rearrangement joins TRBV19 to TRBJ2-1; 7 bases align to TRBD2. J lost 3 bases, V lost 7 bases, and 6 bases had no gene match. The CDR3 runs to 14 residues. The germline CDR1 and CDR2 sequences are LNHDA and SQIVND (reference sequence). CDR3 residues: CASKREALYNEQFF. The CDR3 DNA is TGTGCCAGTAAACGGGAGGCCCTCTACAATGAGCAGTTCTTC.

This chain connects TRBV19 to TRBJ2-4, with a weak D call TRBD2 (6 bases). V was cut by 11 bases and J by 9 bases, with 20 bases left in between. This CDR3 is built from 13 residues. The V gene's germline CDR1 is LNHDA and CDR2 SQIVND (reference sequence). CDR3 protein: CACSGVDGGIQYF. Written as DNA, the CDR3 is TGTGCCTGCTCGGGGGTCGACGGGGGCATTCAGTACTTC.

This clone was detected a few times. The rearrangement joins TRBV28 to TRBJ2-1; 9 bases are shared with TRBD2. The CDR3 runs to 14 residues. CDR1 MDHEN and CDR2 SYDVKM come from the germline V gene. V shed 2 bases and J 6 bases; nucleotides not matched to a gene: 2. The chain's CDR3 is CASSLISGSNEQFF. The CDR3 coding sequence is TGTGCCAGCAGTTTAATTAGCGGGAGCAATGAGCAGTTCTTC. Full variable domain (missing parts from reference TRBV28 and TRBJ2-1): DVKVTQSSRYLVKRTGEKVFLECVQDMDHENMFWYRQDPGLGLRLIYFSYDVKMKEKGDIPEGYSVSREKKERFSLILESASTNQTSMYLCASSLISGSNEQFFGPGTRLTVL.

The V and J genes are TRBV5-4 and TRBJ2-7; 8 positions match TRBD2. The CDR3 spans 15 residues. The germline gives CDR1 SGHNT, CDR2 YYREEE (reference sequence). With V trimmed by 2 bases and J by 4 bases, 8 bases remained unmatched. The CDR3 bases are TGTGCCAGCAGCTTATCAAGCGGGAGTGCGTACGAGCAGTACTTC. Its translation is CASSLSSGSAYEQYF.

J is TRBJ2-7 and V is TRBV28; D is uncertain. Germline CDR1 reads MDHEN; CDR2 reads SYDVKM. The CDR3 loop spans 14 amino acids. The ends were cut back, 3 bases at V and 0 bases at J, with 9 bases in the middle. The CDR3 bases are TGTGCCAGCAGTTTGGGCGCAGACTCCTACGAGCAGTACTTC. Translation gives CASSLGADSYEQYF.